This T cell receptor (beta chain) was sequenced for a study of blood T cell repertoires in COVID-19. Whole-study context: Sample material is recorded as cDNA or gDNA derived from T cells, B-cell-depleted T cells, or PBMCs.

In the source study's methods: By means of reference gene primer amplification, nucleated cell counts were estimated. TCRdb keeps only in-frame clones here, not all; method: immunoSEQ multiplex PCR. The D gene and trimming were derived from the DNA, and the V and J assignments and clone size from that table. The repertoire holds 140,000 to 150,000 clones, with more than 85% as singletons. Trimming pared 4 bases from V and 4 bases from J, leaving 15 bases between. In germline, CDR1 is LGHDT, CDR2 YNNKEL (reference sequence). There are 15 residues in the CDR3. The sequencing sample was made of peripheral blood. The clonotype comes from a man in his 60s with active or convalescent COVID-19. V and J are TRBV3-1 (or the pseudogene TRBV3-2) and TRBJ2-3; possible D gene TRBD2, 6 bases. Written as DNA, the CDR3 is TGTGCCAGCAGCCCGCGGGACCCTTCGTCAGATACGCAGTATTTT. Translated: CASSPRDPSSDTQYF.